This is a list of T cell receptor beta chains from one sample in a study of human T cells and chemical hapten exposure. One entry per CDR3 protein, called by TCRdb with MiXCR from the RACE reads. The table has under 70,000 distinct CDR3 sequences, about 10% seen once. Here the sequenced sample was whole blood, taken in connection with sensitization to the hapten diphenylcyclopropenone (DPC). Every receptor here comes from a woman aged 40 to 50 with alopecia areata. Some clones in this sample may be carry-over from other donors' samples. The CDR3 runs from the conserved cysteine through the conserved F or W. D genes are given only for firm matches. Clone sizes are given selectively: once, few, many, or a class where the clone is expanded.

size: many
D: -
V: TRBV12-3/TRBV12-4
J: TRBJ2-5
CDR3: CASSLQGRQETQYF
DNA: TGTGCCAGCAGTTTACAGGGAAGGCAAGAGACCCAGTACTTC

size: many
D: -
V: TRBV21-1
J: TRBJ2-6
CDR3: CASSNPQEMGTGANVLTF
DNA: TGTGCCAGCAGCAACCCACAGGAGATGGGCACTGGGGCCAACGTCCTGACTTTC

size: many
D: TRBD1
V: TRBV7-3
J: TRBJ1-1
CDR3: CASSPGQGEAFF
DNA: TGTGCCAGCAGCCCAGGACAGGGTGAAGCTTTCTTT

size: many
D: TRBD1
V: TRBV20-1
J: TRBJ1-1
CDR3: CSAPKAGQGFMNTEAFF
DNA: TGCAGTGCCCCCAAAGCAGGACAGGGGTTTATGAACACTGAAGCTTTCTTT

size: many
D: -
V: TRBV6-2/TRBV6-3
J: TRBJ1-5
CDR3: CASSSEYSNQPQHF
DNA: TGTGCCAGCAGTTCAGAGTATAGCAATCAGCCCCAGCATTTT

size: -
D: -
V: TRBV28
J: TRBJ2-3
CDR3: CASSSTASTDTQYF
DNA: TGTGCCAGCAGTTCCACGGCGAGCACAGATACGCAGTATTTT

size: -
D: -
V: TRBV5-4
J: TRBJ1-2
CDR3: CASSLARGNNGYTF
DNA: TGTGCCAGCAGCTTGGCTCGGGGAAATAATGGCTACACCTTC

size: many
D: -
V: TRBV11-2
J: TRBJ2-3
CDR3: CASSLVGGQTDTQYF
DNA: TGTGCCAGCAGCTTAGTGGGGGGACAGACAGATACGCAGTATTTT

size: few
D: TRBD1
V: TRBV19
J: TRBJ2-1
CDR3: CASTLDRSSYNEQFF
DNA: TGTGCCAGTACCCTGGACAGGAGCTCCTACAATGAGCAGTTCTTC

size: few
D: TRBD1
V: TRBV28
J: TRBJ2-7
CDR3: CASSFSGQSSYEQYF
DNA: TGTGCCAGCAGTTTCTCGGGACAGAGCTCCTACGAGCAGTACTTC

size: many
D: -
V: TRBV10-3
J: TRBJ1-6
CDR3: CAAPGGPPLHF
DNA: TGTGCCGCCCCGGGTGGCCCACCCCTCCACTTT

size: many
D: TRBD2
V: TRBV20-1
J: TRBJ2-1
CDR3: CSASAREGRVNEQFF
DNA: TGCAGTGCTAGTGCGCGGGAGGGCCGGGTCAATGAGCAGTTCTTC

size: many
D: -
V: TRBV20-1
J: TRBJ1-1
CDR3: CSARGGMGEAFF
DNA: TGCAGTGCTAGGGGGGGAATGGGTGAAGCTTTCTTT

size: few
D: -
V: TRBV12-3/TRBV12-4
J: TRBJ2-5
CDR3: CASTQTIQETQYF
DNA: TGTGCCAGCACCCAGACTATACAAGAGACCCAGTACTTC

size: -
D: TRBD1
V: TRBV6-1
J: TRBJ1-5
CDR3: CASREGTGGNQPQHF
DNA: TGTGCCAGCAGAGAGGGAACAGGGGGCAATCAGCCCCAGCATTTT

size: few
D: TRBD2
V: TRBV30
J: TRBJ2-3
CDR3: CAWRGRLAGEKTQYF
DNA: TGTGCCTGGAGGGGGAGACTAGCGGGAGAAAAAACGCAGTATTTT

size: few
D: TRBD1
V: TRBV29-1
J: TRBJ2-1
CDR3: CSVDTPGQYNEQFF
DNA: TGCAGCGTCGATACCCCGGGACAGTACAATGAGCAGTTCTTC

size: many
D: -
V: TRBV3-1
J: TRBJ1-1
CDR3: CASSQANTEAFF
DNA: TGTGCCAGCAGCCAGGCGAACACTGAAGCTTTCTTT

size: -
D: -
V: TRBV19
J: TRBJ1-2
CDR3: CAASMTSGRVGYTF
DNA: TGTGCCGCCAGTATGACATCGGGGAGAGTTGGCTACACCTTC

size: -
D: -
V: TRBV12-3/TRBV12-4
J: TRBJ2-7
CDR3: CASSLLASSTPYEQYF
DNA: TGTGCCAGCAGTTTACTGGCTTCGTCTACTCCCTACGAGCAGTACTTC

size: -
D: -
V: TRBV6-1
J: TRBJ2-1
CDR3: CASSGKQGYNEQFF
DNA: TGTGCCAGCAGCGGGAAGCAGGGTTACAATGAGCAGTTCTTC

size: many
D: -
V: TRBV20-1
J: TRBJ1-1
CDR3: CSARVLDRLAFF
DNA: TGCAGTGCTAGAGTCCTTGACAGACTGGCTTTCTTT

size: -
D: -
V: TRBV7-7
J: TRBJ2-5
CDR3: CASSPTGASQETQYF
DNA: TGTGCTAGCAGCCCCACTGGGGCATCTCAAGAGACCCAGTACTTC

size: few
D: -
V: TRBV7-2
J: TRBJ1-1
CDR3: CASSYSRGRNTEAFF
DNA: TGTGCCAGCAGCTACAGTCGAGGGCGGAACACTGAAGCTTTCTTT

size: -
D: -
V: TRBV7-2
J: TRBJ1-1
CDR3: CASSLEGLSTEAFF
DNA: TGTGCCAGCAGCTTAGAGGGGCTATCCACTGAAGCTTTCTTT

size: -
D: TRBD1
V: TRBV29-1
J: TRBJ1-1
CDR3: CSVERGPTEAFF
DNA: TGCAGCGTTGAGAGGGGGCCCACTGAAGCTTTCTTT

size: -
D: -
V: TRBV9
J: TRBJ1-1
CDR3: CASSVGAALGGNTEAFF
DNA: TGTGCCAGCAGCGTAGGGGCGGCACTTGGGGGAAACACTGAAGCTTTCTTT

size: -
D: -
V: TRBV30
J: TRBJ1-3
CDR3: CAWRIGAPGNTIYF
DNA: TGTGCCTGGAGGATTGGGGCTCCTGGAAACACCATATATTTT

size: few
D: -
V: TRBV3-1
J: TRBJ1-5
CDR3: CASSPKPTVSNQPQHF
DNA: TGTGCCAGCAGCCCCAAACCGACAGTTAGTAATCAGCCCCAGCATTTT

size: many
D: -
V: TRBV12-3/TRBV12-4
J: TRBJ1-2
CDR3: CASSIANYGYTF
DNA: TGTGCCAGCAGTATCGCTAACTATGGCTACACCTTC

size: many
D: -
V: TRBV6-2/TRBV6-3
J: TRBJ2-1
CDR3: CASSRRDEQFF
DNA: TGTGCCAGCAGTCGCCGGGACGAGCAGTTCTTC

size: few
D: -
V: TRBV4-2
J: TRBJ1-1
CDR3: CASSQEGYTEAFF
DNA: TGTGCCAGCAGCCAAGAGGGGTACACTGAAGCTTTCTTT

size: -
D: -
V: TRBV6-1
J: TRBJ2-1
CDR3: CASSDRSYNEQFF
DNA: TGTGCCAGCAGTGATAGGTCCTACAATGAGCAGTTCTTC

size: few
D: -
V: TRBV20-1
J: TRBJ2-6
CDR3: CSANSRGLSGANVLTF
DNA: TGCAGTGCTAATTCAAGGGGGTTATCTGGGGCCAACGTCCTGACTTTC

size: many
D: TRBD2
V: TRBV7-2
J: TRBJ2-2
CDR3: CASSLRLAGGANTGELFF
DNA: TGTGCCAGCAGCCTCCGACTAGCGGGAGGCGCAAACACCGGGGAGCTGTTTTTT

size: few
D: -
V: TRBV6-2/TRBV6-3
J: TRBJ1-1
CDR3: CASSYDRGEAFF
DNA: TGTGCCAGCAGTTATGATCGGGGTGAAGCTTTCTTT

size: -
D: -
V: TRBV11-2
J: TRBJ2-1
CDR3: CASSSEGSSYNEQFF
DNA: TGTGCCAGCAGCTCAGAGGGGAGCTCCTACAATGAGCAGTTCTTC

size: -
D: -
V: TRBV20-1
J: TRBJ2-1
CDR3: CSARDPSGLYNEQFF
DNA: TGCAGTGCTAGAGATCCCAGCGGGCTGTACAATGAGCAGTTCTTC

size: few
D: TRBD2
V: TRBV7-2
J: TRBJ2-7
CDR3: CASSLAGTSNYEQYF
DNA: TGTGCCAGCAGCTTGGCCGGGACTAGCAACTACGAGCAGTACTTC

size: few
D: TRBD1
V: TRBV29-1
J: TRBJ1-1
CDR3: CSVETGTGANTEAFF
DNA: TGCAGCGTCGAGACCGGGACAGGGGCGAACACTGAAGCTTTCTTT

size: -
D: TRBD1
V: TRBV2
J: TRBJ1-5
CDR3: CASSRQGSNQPQHF
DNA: TGTGCCAGCAGTAGACAGGGGAGCAATCAGCCCCAGCATTTT

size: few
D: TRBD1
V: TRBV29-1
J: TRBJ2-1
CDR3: CSVVQGATKQFF
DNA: TGCAGCGTTGTGCAGGGGGCGACTAAGCAGTTCTTC

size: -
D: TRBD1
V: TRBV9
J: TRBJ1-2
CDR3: CASSAGTDYAGYTF
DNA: TGTGCCAGCAGCGCCGGGACAGACTACGCTGGCTACACCTTC

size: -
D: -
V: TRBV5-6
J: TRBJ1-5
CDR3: CASSLFRAGGNQPQHF
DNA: TGTGCCAGCAGCTTGTTCAGGGCGGGCGGCAATCAGCCCCAGCATTTT

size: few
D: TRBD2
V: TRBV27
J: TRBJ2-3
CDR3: CASSLNRASGRPDTQYF
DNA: TGTGCCAGCAGTTTAAACCGGGCTAGCGGGAGGCCAGATACGCAGTATTTT

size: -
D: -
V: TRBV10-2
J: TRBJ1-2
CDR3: CASSGRSLGTNYGYTF
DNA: TGCGCCAGCAGTGGTCGCAGCTTAGGGACTAACTATGGCTACACCTTC

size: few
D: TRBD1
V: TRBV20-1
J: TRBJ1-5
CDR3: CSARVPTGKGQPQHF
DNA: TGCAGTGCTAGAGTCCCGACAGGGAAAGGTCAGCCCCAGCATTTT

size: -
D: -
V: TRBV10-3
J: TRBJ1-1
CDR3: CAISGGRGAGTEAFF
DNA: TGTGCCATCAGCGGGGGGAGGGGCGCGGGCACTGAAGCTTTCTTT